The T cell receptor beta chain under discussion was sequenced for a study of blood T cell repertoires in COVID-19. Background on the study: T cells, B-cell-depleted T cells, or PBMCs provided the cDNA or gDNA that served as material.

As originally analysed: Scientists estimated how many nucleated cells there were by amplifying reference gene primers. TCRdb keeps only in-frame clones here, not all; method: immunoSEQ multiplex PCR. From that table come the V and J calls and clone size; the DNA was used to work out D and trimming. Among approximately 52,000 clones, just over 85% were seen once, and the ten largest hold approximately 14%. The receptor was isolated from a man between 65 and 85 years old with acute or convalescent COVID-19. The sequenced material came from peripheral blood.

This CDR3 is CASRLGLAGETQYF. CDR3 in DNA: TGTGCAAGTCGCTTAGGACTAGCGGGAGAGACCCAGTACTTC. The chain links TRBV12-2 to TRBJ2-5; TRBD2, as called in the table, went unchecked against the DNA. TRBV12-2 is tagged as a pseudogene. The CDR3 has 14 amino acids.